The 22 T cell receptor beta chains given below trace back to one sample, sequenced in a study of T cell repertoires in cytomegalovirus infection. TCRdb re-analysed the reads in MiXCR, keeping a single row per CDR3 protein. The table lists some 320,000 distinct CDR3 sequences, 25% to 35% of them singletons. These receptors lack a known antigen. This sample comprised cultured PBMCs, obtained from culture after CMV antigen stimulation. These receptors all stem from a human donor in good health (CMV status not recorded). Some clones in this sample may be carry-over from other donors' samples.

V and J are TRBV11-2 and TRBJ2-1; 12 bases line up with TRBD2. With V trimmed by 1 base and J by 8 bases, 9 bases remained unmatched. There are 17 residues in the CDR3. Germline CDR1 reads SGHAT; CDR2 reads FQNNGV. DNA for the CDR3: TGTGCCAGCAGCTTAGCCCTAGCGGGAGGGCCTAGGGATGAGCAGTTCTTC. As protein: CASSLALAGGPRDEQFF.

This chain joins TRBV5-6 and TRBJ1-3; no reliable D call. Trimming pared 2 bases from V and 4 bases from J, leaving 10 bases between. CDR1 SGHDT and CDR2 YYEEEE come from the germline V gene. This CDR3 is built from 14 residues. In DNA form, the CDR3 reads TGTGCCAGCAGCTTAGGCGTCTTCGGAAACACCATATATTTT. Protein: CASSLGVFGNTIYF.

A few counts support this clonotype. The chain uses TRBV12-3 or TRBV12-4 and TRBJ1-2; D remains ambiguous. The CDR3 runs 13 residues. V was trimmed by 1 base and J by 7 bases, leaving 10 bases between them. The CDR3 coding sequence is TGTGCCAGCAGTTTAGGGCAGATGAGTGGCTACACCTTC. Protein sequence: CASSLGQMSGYTF.

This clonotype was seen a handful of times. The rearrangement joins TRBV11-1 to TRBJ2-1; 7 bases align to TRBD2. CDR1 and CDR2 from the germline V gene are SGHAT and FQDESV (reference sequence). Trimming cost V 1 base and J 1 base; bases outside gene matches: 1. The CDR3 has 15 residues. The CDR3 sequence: CASSLGRGSYNEQFF. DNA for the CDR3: TGTGCCAGCAGCTTAGGGCGGGGGTCCTACAATGAGCAGTTCTTC.

Here the CDR3 DNA reads TGTGCCAGCAGCTCTGACGGGGGACCTCAAAACATTCAGTACTTC. Translating gives CASSSDGGPQNIQYF. The chain carries TRBV7-3 and TRBJ2-4; D perhaps matches TRBD2 (6 bases). V was pared by 4 bases and J by 5 bases, with 15 bases between. The germline V gene has CDR1 SGHTA and CDR2 FQGTGA. This CDR3 region has 15 residues.

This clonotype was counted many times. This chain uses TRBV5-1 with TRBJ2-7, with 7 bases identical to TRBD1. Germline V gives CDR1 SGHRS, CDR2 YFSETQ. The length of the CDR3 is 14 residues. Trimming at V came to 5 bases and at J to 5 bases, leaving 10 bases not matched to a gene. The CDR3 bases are TGCGCCAGCAGATTACAGGGGACGTGGGACGAGCAGTACTTC. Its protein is CASRLQGTWDEQYF.

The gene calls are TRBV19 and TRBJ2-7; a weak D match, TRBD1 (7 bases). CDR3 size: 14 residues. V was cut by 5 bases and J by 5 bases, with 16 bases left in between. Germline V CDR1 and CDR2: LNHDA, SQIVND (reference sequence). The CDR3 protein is CASSPPGGPNEQYF. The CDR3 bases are TGTGCCAGTAGTCCCCCAGGGGGGCCCAACGAGCAGTACTTC. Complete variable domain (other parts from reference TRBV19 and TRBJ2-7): DGGITQSPKYLFRKEGQNVTLSCEQNLNHDAMYWYRQDPGQGLRLIYYSQIVNDFQKGDIAEGYSVSREKKESFPLTVTSAQKNPTAFYLCASSPPGGPNEQYFGPGTRLTVT.

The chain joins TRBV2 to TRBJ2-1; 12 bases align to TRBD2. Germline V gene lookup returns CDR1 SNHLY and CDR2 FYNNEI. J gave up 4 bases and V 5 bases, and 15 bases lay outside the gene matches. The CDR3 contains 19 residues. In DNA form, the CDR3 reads TGTGCCAGCAGTAAAGACACCAAGACTAGCGGGGGAGAGTACAATGAGCAGTTCTTC. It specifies CASSKDTKTSGGEYNEQFF.

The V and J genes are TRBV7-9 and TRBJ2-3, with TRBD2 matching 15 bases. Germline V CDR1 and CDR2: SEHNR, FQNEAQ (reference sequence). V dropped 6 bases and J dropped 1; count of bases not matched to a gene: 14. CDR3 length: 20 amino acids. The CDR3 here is CASRPRTSGRAGLGTDTQYF. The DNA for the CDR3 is TGTGCCAGCAGACCCCGGACTAGCGGGAGGGCCGGTTTGGGCACAGATACGCAGTATTTT.

The CDR3 DNA follows: TGTGCCAGCAGTGAATCCCTTCGGGGGGCCAATGAGCAGTTCTTC. Encoded protein: CASSESLRGANEQFF. V usage is TRBV25-1 and J usage is TRBJ2-1, with D possibly matching TRBD2 (7 bases). This CDR3 has 15 residues. CDR1 and CDR2 from the germline V gene are MGHDK and SYGVNS. The V end was cut by 1 base, the J end by 6 bases, with 13 bases between. The entire variable domain, with the rest obtained from reference TRBV25-1 and TRBJ2-1, is as follows: EADIYQTPRYLVIGTGKKITLECSQTMGHDKMYWYQQDPGMELHLIHYSYGVNSTEKGDLSSESTVSRIRTEHFPLTLESARPSHTSQYLCASSESLRGANEQFFGPGTRLTVL.

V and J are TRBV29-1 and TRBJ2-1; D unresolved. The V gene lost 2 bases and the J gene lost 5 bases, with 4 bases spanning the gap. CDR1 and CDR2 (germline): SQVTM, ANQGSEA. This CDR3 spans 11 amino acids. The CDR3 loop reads CSVEQDNEQFF. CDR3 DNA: TGCAGCGTTGAACAGGACAATGAGCAGTTCTTC.

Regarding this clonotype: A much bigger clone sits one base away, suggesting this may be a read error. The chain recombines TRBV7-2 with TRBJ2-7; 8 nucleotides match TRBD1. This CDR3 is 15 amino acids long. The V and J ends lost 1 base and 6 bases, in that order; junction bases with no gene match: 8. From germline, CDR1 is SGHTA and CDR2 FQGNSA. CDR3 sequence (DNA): TGTGCCAGCAGCTTAGTGTGGGCAGGGGGCGCCGAGCAGTACTTC. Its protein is CASSLVWAGGAEQYF.

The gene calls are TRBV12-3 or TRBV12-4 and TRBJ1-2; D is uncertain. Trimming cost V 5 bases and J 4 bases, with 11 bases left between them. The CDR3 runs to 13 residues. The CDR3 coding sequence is TGTGCCAGCAGTCTGACCTCGGGCTATGGCTACACCTTC. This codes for CASSLTSGYGYTF.

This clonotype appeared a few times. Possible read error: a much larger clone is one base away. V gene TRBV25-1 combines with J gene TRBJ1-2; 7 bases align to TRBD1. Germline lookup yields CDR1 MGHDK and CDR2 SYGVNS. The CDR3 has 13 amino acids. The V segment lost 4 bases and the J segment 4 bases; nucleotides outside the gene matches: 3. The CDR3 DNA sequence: TGTGCCAGCAGTGCCGGGACAGTCTATGGCTACACCTTC. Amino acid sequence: CASSAGTVYGYTF.

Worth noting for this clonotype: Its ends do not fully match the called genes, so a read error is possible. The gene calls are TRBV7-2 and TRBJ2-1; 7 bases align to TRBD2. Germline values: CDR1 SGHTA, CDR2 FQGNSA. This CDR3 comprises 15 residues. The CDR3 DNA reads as TGTGCCAGCGGCTTAACAGCGGGGCCTGGTCGCGAGCAGTTCTTC. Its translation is CASGLTAGPGREQFF.

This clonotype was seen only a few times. The CDR3 here is CASSSLGQIITLNTEAFF. CDR3 in DNA: TGTGCCAGCAGTTCCCTGGGACAAATAATAACTTTGAACACTGAAGCTTTCTTT. The chain uses TRBV28 and TRBJ1-1; weak D call: TRBD1 (6 bases). Looked up from germline, CDR1 is MDHEN and CDR2 is SYDVKM. The CDR3 sequence is 18 residues long. The V and J ends lost 4 bases and 0 bases respectively, with 21 bases between them.

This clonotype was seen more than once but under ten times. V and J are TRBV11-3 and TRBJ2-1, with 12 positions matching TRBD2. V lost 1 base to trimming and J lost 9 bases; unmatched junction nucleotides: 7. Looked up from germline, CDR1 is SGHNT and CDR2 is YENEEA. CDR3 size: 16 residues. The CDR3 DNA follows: TGTGCCAGCAGCTTAGCCTTATCTAGCGGGAGGGGTGAGCAGTTCTTC. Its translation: CASSLALSSGRGEQFF.

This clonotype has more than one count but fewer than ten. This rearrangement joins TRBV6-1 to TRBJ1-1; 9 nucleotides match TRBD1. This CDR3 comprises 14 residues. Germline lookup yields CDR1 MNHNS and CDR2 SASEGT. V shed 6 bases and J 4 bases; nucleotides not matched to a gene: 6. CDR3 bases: TGTGCCAGCAGAAGGACAGGGGTGGGCACTGAAGCTTTCTTT. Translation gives CASRRTGVGTEAFF.

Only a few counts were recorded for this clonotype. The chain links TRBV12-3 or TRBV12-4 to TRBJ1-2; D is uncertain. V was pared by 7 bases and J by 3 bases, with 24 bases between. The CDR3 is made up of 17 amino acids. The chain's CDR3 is CASTSWAEGVMDYGYTF. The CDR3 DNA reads TGTGCCAGCACCTCATGGGCGGAGGGCGTAATGGACTATGGCTACACCTTC.

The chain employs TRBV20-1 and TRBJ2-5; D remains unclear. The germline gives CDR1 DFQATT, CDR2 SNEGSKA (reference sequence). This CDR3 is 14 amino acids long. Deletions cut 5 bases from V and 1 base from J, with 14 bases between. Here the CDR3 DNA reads TGCAGTGCTGCCCGAAGGAGCATCCAAGAGACCCAGTACTTC. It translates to CSAARRSIQETQYF.

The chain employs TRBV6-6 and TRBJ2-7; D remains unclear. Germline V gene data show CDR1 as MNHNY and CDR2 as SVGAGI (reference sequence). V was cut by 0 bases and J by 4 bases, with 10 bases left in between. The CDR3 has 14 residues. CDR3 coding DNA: TGTGCCAGCAGTTACTCCCGGGCCTTGTACGAGCAGTACTTC. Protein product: CASSYSRALYEQYF.

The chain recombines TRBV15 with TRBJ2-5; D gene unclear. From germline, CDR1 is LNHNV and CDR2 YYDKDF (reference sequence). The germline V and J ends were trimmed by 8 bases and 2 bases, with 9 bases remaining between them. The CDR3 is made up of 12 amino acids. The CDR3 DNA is TGTGCCACCGTTGGGATACAAGAGACCCAGTACTTC. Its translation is CATVGIQETQYF. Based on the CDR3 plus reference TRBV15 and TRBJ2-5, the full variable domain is DAMVIQNPRYQVTQFGKPVTLSCSQTLNHNVMYWYQQKSSQAPKLLFHYYDKDFNNEADTPDNFQSRRPNTSFCFLDIRSPGLGDTAMYLCATVGIQETQYFGPGTRLLVL.